This T cell receptor (beta chain) was profiled in a study of OX40 agonist ivuxolimab in advanced cancers. Broadly, across the study: The costimulatory receptor OX40 (CD134) was targeted by ivuxolimab, a fully human IgG2 agonistic monoclonal antibody. Intravenous ivuxolimab was administered to patients every 2 weeks at six dose levels: 0.01, 0.1, 0.3, 1.5, 3 and 10 mg/kg. Of the approximately 53 patients in dose escalation, 19 had hepatocellular carcinoma, approximately 15 had melanoma, 9 had renal cell carcinoma and 9 had head and neck cancer. In the dose-escalation cohort, around four fifths of patients were male, and the mean age was 60 years with a range of roughly 23 to 79. Prior anti-PD-1, anti-PD-L1 or anti-CTLA-4 therapy was permitted, and 40% of dose-escalation patients had received checkpoint inhibitors. Three dose-escalation patients achieved partial responses, one with hepatocellular carcinoma and two with cutaneous melanoma. The purpose of peripheral TCRbeta sequencing was to test whether ivuxolimab changed TCR sequence diversity and led to clonal T-cell expansion. The paper covers the monotherapy dose-escalation part of the phase I ivuxolimab trial, which included N = 52 patients. Findings and caveats that apply to the study as a whole: Low levels of normalized T-cell clonal expansion were also shown by some nonresponding patients. On average, CD8+ T cells showed more expanded clones than CD4+ T cells after ivuxolimab. Which antigens the clonally expanded peripheral T cells were specific for was not determined. In the 0.1-3.0 mg/kg groups, partial responders had among the lowest normalized peripheral clonal expansion, particularly in CD8+ T cells. Clonal expansion of both CD4+ and CD8+ blood T cells was observed from baseline to week 6 at doses 0.1 to 3.0 mg/kg.

Patients with autoimmune disease history or receiving systemic immunosuppression were excluded from the trial. In every dose cohort, peripheral blood was drawn for TCR sequencing at baseline, cycle 4 day 1, and cycle 7 day 1. The samples were taken from a phase I, first-in-human, multicenter, open-label dose-escalation trial of ivuxolimab. Adults with locally advanced or metastatic melanoma, renal cell carcinoma, hepatocellular carcinoma or head and neck squamous cell carcinoma were enrolled in the trial. Before TCR sequencing, CD4+ T cells and CD8+ T cells were sorted from peripheral blood as separate populations. V has 5 bases trimmed and J has 5 bases trimmed; junction bases matching no gene number 6. The germline V gene (reference sequence) yields SEHNR for CDR1 and FQNEAQ for CDR2. Reading from cysteine to phenylalanine, the CDR3 counts 15 amino acids. The retained sequence is limited to the CDR3, 45 bases, with the frame set at the first base.

For sequencing of the TCRbeta CDR3 region, genomic DNA was extracted from the sorted cells. The immunoSEQ Assay was used to sequence the TCRbeta CDR3 regions. Here the immuneACCESS table is served through TCRdb, limited to in-frame sequences with V and J called. Missing clones are a known gap in these copies; in checked studies unresolved V genes cover under half, and the rest lacks a known reason. The sample records tens of thousands of clones, about 88% of which are singletons. The ten largest clones add up to approximately 20% of the sample. As for this clone: Which antigen it targets is not known. One base away there is no much larger clone; base qualities are not given.

Sequencing used CD4+ or CD8+ T cells sorted from blood, obtained in a trial of the OX40 agonist ivuxolimab. The clonotype originates from an adult with an advanced solid tumor such as melanoma, head and neck, liver or kidney cancer. The sequence links TRBV7-9 to TRBJ2-3, and 11 junction bases match TRBD2. The DNA is as follows: TGTGCCAGCAGCGTACTAGCGGGAGCTATAGATACGCAGTATTTT. It translates as CASSVLAGAIDTQYF.